This T cell receptor beta chain was captured in a study of T cell changes during pregnancy in multiple sclerosis. The CDR3 contains 15 residues. Germline V gene lookup returns CDR1 SGHNT and CDR2 YYREEE (reference sequence). Between the trimmed V and J ends, which lost 0 bases and 6 bases, there was a span of 14 bases. This clone was counted between two and nine times. TCRdb keeps only in-frame clones here, not all; method: immunoSEQ multiplex PCR. The data show around 30,000 clones, around 87% seen once. The specimen was CD4+ T cells from peripheral blood mononuclear cells, collected in the third trimester of pregnancy. The receptor was derived from a female donor in good health, enrolled as a control in a pregnancy study. The V gene is TRBV5-4, the J gene TRBJ2-3; weak D call: TRBD2 (5 bases). CDR3 amino acids: CASSLGGKISDTQYF. CDR3 nucleotides: TGTGCCAGCAGCTTGGGAGGGAAGATTTCGGATACGCAGTATTTT.